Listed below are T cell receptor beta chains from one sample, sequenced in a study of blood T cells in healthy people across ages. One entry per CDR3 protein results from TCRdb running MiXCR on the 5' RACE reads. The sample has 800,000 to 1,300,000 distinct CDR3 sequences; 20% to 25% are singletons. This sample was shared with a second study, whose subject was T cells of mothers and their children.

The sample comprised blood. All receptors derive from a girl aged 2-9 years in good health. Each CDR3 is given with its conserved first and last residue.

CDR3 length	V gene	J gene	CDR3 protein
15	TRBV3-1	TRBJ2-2	CASSPGLADTGELFF
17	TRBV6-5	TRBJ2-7	CASSYPPSAGGFYEQYF
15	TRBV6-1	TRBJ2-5	CASSAGTGGGKTQYF
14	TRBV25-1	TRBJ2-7	CASSVGTEFYEQYF
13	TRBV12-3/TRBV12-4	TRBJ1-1	CASRFEVNTEAFF
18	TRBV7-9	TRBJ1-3	CASSPEPGQPASGNTIYF
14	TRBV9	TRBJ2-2	CASSPGGITGELFF
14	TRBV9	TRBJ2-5	CASSVRPVQETQYF
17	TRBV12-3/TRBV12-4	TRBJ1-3	CASSFFSRGLGWNTIYF
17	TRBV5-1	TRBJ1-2	CASSSPQAPTGPQGYTF
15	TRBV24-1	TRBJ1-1	CATSPGTGLDLQAFF
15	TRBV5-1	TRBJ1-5	CASSLTGGPRAPQHF
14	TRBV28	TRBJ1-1	CASSPSEQNTEASF
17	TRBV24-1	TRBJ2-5	CATSARGGQGARETQYF
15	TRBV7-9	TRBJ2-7	CASSLRSGGIHEQYF
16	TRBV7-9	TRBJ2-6	CASIPGQGAGANVLTF
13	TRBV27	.	CASSWGGANEQYF
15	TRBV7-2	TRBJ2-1	CASSLLPLSYNEQFF
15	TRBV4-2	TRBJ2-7	CASSQDPGPTYEQYF
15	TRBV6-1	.	CASSAGDGFYNEQFF
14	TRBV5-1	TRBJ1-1	CASRLDGLNTEAFF
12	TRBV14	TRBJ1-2	CASSQTDYGYTF
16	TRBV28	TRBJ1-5	CASSLSTGGLNQPQHF
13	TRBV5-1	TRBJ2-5	CASGGTAEETQYF
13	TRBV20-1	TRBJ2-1	CSAVSGRALEQFF
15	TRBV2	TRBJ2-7	CASGLGAGGFYEQYF
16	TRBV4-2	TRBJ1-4	CASSQARSGASEKLFF
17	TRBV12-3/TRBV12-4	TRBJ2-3	CASSPGPDRFQTDTQYF
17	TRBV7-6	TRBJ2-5	CASSSPRGAGVGETQYF
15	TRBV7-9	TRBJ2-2	CASSRDRAPTGELFF
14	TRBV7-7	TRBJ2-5	CASSLSRGAETQYF
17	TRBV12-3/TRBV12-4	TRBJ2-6	CASSGTGVLSGANVLTF
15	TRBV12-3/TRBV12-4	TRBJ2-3	CASSLVRGPEAAQYF
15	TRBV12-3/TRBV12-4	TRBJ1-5	CASSLGQLGTEPQHF
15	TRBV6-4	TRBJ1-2	CASSDSPGASYGYTF
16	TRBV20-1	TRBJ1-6	CSAREDYRGYNSPLHF
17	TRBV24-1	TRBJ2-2	CATSVNERSANTGELFF
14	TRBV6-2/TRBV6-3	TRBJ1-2	CASSRAVANYGYTF
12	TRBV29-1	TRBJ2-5	CSVALAGGTQYF
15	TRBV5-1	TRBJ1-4	CASSSHSATNEKLFF
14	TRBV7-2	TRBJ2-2	CASSFFGDTGELFF
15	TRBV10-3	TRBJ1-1	CAIRVGGTENTEAFF
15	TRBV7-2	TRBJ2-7	CASSSLAGATYEQYF
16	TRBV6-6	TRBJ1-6	CASSYLTRLTPSPLHF
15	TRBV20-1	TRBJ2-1	CSASGLAGTYNEQFF
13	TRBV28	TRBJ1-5	CASRDRFNQPQHF
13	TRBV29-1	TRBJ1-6	CSVLWWVASPLHF
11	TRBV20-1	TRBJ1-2	CSASAQGGYTF
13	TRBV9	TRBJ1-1	CASSVNRNTEAFF
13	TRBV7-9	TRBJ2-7	CASRYSSEGEQYF